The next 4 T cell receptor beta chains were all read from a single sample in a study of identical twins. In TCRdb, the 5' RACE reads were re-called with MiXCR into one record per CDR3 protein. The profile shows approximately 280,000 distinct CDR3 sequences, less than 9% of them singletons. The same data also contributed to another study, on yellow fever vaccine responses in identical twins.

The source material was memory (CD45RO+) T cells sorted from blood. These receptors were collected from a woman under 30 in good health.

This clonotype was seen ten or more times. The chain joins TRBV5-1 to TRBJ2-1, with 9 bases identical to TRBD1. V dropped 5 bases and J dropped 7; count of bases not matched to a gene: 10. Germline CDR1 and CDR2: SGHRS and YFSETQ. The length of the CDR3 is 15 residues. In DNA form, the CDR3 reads TGCGCCAGCAGGATTTCGGGACAGGGTTGGAATGAGCAGTTCTTC. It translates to CASRISGQGWNEQFF.

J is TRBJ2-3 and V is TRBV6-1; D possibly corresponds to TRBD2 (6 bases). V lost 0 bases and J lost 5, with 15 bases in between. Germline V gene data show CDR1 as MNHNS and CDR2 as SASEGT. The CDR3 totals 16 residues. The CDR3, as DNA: TGTGCCAGCAGTGAAGCTGAGGGGATGGGGGGAGATACGCAGTATTTT. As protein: CASSEAEGMGGDTQYF.

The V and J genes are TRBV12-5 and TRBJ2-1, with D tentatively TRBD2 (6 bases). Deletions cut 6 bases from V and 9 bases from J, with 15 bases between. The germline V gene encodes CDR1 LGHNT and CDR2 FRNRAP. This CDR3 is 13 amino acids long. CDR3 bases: TGTGCTAGTGGAAGGGGACTTTGGGGTGAGCAGTTCTTC. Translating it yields CASGRGLWGEQFF.

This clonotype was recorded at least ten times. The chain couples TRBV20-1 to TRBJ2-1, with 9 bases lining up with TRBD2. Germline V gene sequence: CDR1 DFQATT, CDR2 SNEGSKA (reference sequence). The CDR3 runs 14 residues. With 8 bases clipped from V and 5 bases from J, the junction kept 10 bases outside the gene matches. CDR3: CSPEAGGRDNEQFF. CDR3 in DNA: TGCAGTCCGGAGGCGGGGGGGCGAGACAATGAGCAGTTCTTC.